These T cell receptor beta chains were read from a single sample in a study of PD-1 blockade in classical Hodgkin lymphoma. Only in-frame clones appear in the TCRdb table, and some are missing; sequencing was by immunoSEQ multiplex PCR. The repertoire includes almost 100,000 clones, roughly 92% of them detected once, and 2.8% sits in the top ten. The source was peripheral blood mononuclear cells (PBMCs), collected at baseline. The receptors derive from a human donor with classical Hodgkin lymphoma. CDR3s include the opening cysteine and the closing phenylalanine or tryptophan. A D gene is named only where the DNA matches it firmly. Clone size is stated in some rows and not others, as once, few, many or a class when expanded.

clone size: .
D gene: .
V gene: TRBV28
J gene: TRBJ1-2
CDR3 protein: CASSRQGRPFYGYTF
CDR3 DNA: TGTGCCAGCAGCCGGCAGGGAAGGCCCTTCTATGGCTACACCTTC

clone size: .
D gene: TRBD1
V gene: TRBV30
J gene: TRBJ2-7
CDR3 protein: CAWKPGQGLYEQYF
CDR3 DNA: TGTGCCTGGAAACCTGGACAGGGGCTTTACGAGCAGTACTTC

clone size: .
D gene: TRBD1
V gene: TRBV12-5
J gene: TRBJ1-5
CDR3 protein: CASGLPRTGGLHDSNQPQHF
CDR3 DNA: TGTGCTAGTGGTTTGCCCCGGACAGGGGGACTGCATGATAGCAATCAGCCCCAGCATTTT

clone size: few
D gene: .
V gene: TRBV19
J gene: TRBJ2-5
CDR3 protein: CASSGSSQETQYF
CDR3 DNA: TGTGCCAGTAGTGGGAGCAGCCAAGAGACCCAGTACTTC

clone size: .
D gene: .
V gene: TRBV30
J gene: TRBJ2-7
CDR3 protein: CAWSAFRVAEQYF
CDR3 DNA: TGTGCCTGGAGTGCCTTCCGGGTTGCCGAGCAGTACTTC

clone size: .
D gene: .
V gene: TRBV27
J gene: TRBJ2-3
CDR3 protein: CASSFRGNTQYF
CDR3 DNA: TGTGCCAGCAGTTTCCGGGGTAATACGCAGTATTTT

clone size: .
D gene: .
V gene: TRBV2
J gene: TRBJ2-7
CDR3 protein: CASSVPGPYEQYF
CDR3 DNA: TGTGCCAGCAGTGTCCCAGGGCCGTACGAGCAGTACTTC

clone size: .
D gene: .
V gene: TRBV27
J gene: TRBJ1-2
CDR3 protein: CASSLTGGGDYGYTF
CDR3 DNA: TGTGCCAGCAGCCTAACCGGCGGGGGGGACTATGGCTACACCTTC

clone size: .
D gene: .
V gene: TRBV27
J gene: TRBJ1-1
CDR3 protein: CASSLVQGLNTEAFF
CDR3 DNA: TGTGCCAGCAGTTTAGTACAGGGTTTGAACACTGAAGCTTTCTTT

clone size: .
D gene: .
V gene: TRBV28
J gene: TRBJ1-2
CDR3 protein: CASSLTRMGYTF
CDR3 DNA: TGTGCCAGCAGTTTAACGCGAATGGGCTACACCTTC

clone size: .
D gene: TRBD2
V gene: TRBV11-1
J gene: TRBJ2-5
CDR3 protein: CASSLSSWAGVGETQYF
CDR3 DNA: TGTGCCAGCAGCTTAAGTTCCTGGGCGGGAGTTGGAGAGACCCAGTACTTC

clone size: .
D gene: TRBD2
V gene: TRBV5-1
J gene: TRBJ2-5
CDR3 protein: CASSLRGLAAEETQYF
CDR3 DNA: TGCGCCAGCAGCTTGAGGGGACTAGCAGCTGAAGAGACCCAGTACTTC

clone size: .
D gene: .
V gene: TRBV5-1
J gene: TRBJ1-4
CDR3 protein: CASSLRGNNEKLFF
CDR3 DNA: TGCGCCAGCAGCTTAAGGGGTAATAATGAAAAACTGTTTTTT

clone size: .
D gene: .
V gene: TRBV30
J gene: TRBJ2-7
CDR3 protein: CAWSVGGAQNEQYF
CDR3 DNA: TGTGCCTGGAGTGTAGGGGGGGCGCAGAACGAGCAGTACTTC

clone size: .
D gene: TRBD2
V gene: TRBV11-2
J gene: TRBJ2-7
CDR3 protein: CASRGGSNQQYF
CDR3 DNA: TGTGCCAGCAGGGGCGGGAGCAATCAGCAGTACTTC

clone size: few
D gene: .
V gene: TRBV29-1
J gene: TRBJ2-2
CDR3 protein: CSGGPRNTGELFF
CDR3 DNA: TGCAGCGGTGGGCCCCGGAACACCGGGGAGCTGTTTTTT

clone size: .
D gene: .
V gene: TRBV28
J gene: TRBJ1-3
CDR3 protein: CTTGPGGGNTIYF
CDR3 DNA: TGTACCACAGGTCCAGGAGGTGGAAACACCATATATTTT

clone size: .
D gene: .
V gene: TRBV2
J gene: TRBJ2-1
CDR3 protein: CASNPTVNEQFF
CDR3 DNA: TGTGCCAGCAACCCGACAGTTAATGAGCAGTTCTTC

clone size: .
D gene: TRBD1
V gene: TRBV10-1
J gene: TRBJ1-1
CDR3 protein: CASSVDRDTEAFF
CDR3 DNA: TGCGCCAGCAGTGTCGACAGGGACACTGAAGCTTTCTTT

clone size: .
D gene: TRBD1
V gene: TRBV28
J gene: TRBJ1-5
CDR3 protein: CASTMTGDGNQPQHF
CDR3 DNA: TGTGCCAGCACCATGACAGGGGATGGCAATCAGCCCCAGCATTTT

clone size: .
D gene: TRBD1
V gene: TRBV18
J gene: TRBJ2-1
CDR3 protein: CASSLGSDRGPNNEQFF
CDR3 DNA: TGTGCCAGCTCCCTGGGGAGCGACAGGGGGCCCAACAATGAGCAGTTCTTC

clone size: .
D gene: TRBD1
V gene: TRBV27
J gene: TRBJ2-7
CDR3 protein: CASGYGTGGSYEQYF
CDR3 DNA: TGTGCCAGCGGGTATGGGACAGGGGGTTCCTACGAGCAGTACTTC

clone size: .
D gene: TRBD2
V gene: TRBV5-1
J gene: TRBJ2-3
CDR3 protein: CASSLDSGRAGADTQYF
CDR3 DNA: TGCGCCAGCAGCTTGGATAGCGGGAGGGCCGGCGCAGATACGCAGTATTTT

clone size: .
D gene: .
V gene: TRBV5-1
J gene: TRBJ2-3
CDR3 protein: CASSLFSDTQYF
CDR3 DNA: TGCGCCAGCAGCTTGTTCTCAGATACGCAGTATTTT

clone size: .
D gene: .
V gene: TRBV28
J gene: TRBJ1-6
CDR3 protein: CASRSLSPLHF
CDR3 DNA: TGTGCCAGCAGGTCGCTCTCACCCCTCCACTTT

clone size: .
D gene: TRBD1
V gene: TRBV28
J gene: TRBJ2-7
CDR3 protein: CASGTGTSYEQYF
CDR3 DNA: TGTGCCAGCGGGACAGGGACCTCCTACGAGCAGTACTTC

clone size: .
D gene: TRBD1
V gene: TRBV19
J gene: TRBJ1-2
CDR3 protein: CASSIGGQANYGYTF
CDR3 DNA: TGTGCCAGTAGTATTGGGGGACAGGCCAACTATGGCTACACCTTC

clone size: .
D gene: TRBD1
V gene: TRBV19
J gene: TRBJ1-1
CDR3 protein: CASSKPTGAMNTEAFF
CDR3 DNA: TGTGCCAGTAGTAAACCGACAGGGGCTATGAACACTGAAGCTTTCTTT

clone size: .
D gene: .
V gene: TRBV2
J gene: TRBJ1-1
CDR3 protein: CAIKDGLNTEAFF
CDR3 DNA: TGTGCCATTAAGGACGGATTGAACACTGAAGCTTTCTTT

clone size: .
D gene: .
V gene: TRBV19
J gene: TRBJ1-1
CDR3 protein: CASSSTGDTEAFF
CDR3 DNA: TGTGCCAGTAGTTCCACGGGGGACACTGAAGCTTTCTTT

clone size: .
D gene: TRBD2
V gene: TRBV2
J gene: TRBJ2-1
CDR3 protein: CASSGLLAGGGLTYNEQFF
CDR3 DNA: TGTGCCAGCAGTGGGTTACTAGCGGGAGGAGGCCTGACCTACAATGAGCAGTTCTTC

clone size: .
D gene: .
V gene: TRBV19
J gene: TRBJ1-4
CDR3 protein: CASSIGPNEKLFF
CDR3 DNA: TGTGCCAGTAGTATTGGTCCTAATGAAAAACTGTTTTTT

clone size: .
D gene: .
V gene: TRBV29-1
J gene: TRBJ2-2
CDR3 protein: CSVGPGPGELFF
CDR3 DNA: TGCAGCGTGGGCCCGGGACCCGGGGAGCTGTTTTTT

clone size: .
D gene: .
V gene: TRBV5-1
J gene: TRBJ2-5
CDR3 protein: CASSSAGTQYF
CDR3 DNA: TGCGCCAGCAGCTCGGCGGGGACCCAGTACTTC

clone size: .
D gene: .
V gene: TRBV29-1
J gene: TRBJ1-3
CDR3 protein: CSALPLSSGNTIYF
CDR3 DNA: TGCAGCGCCTTACCTCTAAGCTCTGGAAACACCATATATTTT

clone size: .
D gene: .
V gene: TRBV23-1
J gene: TRBJ2-3
CDR3 protein: CASSQLAGQRASTDTQYF
CDR3 DNA: TGCGCCAGCAGTCAATTAGCCGGACAGCGCGCTAGCACAGATACGCAGTATTTT

clone size: many
D gene: .
V gene: TRBV7-3
J gene: TRBJ2-2
CDR3 protein: CASSLNRPPTGELFF
CDR3 DNA: TGTGCCAGCAGCTTAAACCGTCCCCCCACCGGGGAGCTGTTTTTT

clone size: .
D gene: TRBD1
V gene: TRBV7-9
J gene: TRBJ2-2
CDR3 protein: CASSQAGGGPGELFF
CDR3 DNA: TGTGCCAGCAGCCAAGCAGGGGGCGGACCCGGGGAGCTGTTTTTT

clone size: few
D gene: .
V gene: TRBV2
J gene: TRBJ2-5
CDR3 protein: CASAPRVEETQYF
CDR3 DNA: TGTGCCAGCGCGCCCCGGGTAGAAGAGACCCAGTACTTC

clone size: .
D gene: TRBD1
V gene: TRBV6-5
J gene: TRBJ1-4
CDR3 protein: CASSTGVATNEKLFF
CDR3 DNA: TGTGCCAGCTCGACAGGGGTCGCAACTAATGAAAAACTGTTTTTT

clone size: .
D gene: .
V gene: TRBV30
J gene: TRBJ2-1
CDR3 protein: CAWSSLATYNEQFF
CDR3 DNA: TGTGCCTGGAGTAGCCTAGCAACTTACAATGAGCAGTTCTTC

clone size: .
D gene: TRBD2
V gene: TRBV6-5
J gene: TRBJ2-1
CDR3 protein: CASRAGGEQFF
CDR3 DNA: TGTGCCAGCAGGGCGGGAGGGGAGCAGTTCTTC

clone size: .
D gene: .
V gene: TRBV6-6
J gene: TRBJ1-2
CDR3 protein: CASSSPRVADYGYTF
CDR3 DNA: TGTGCCAGCAGTTCCCCTCGGGTCGCGGATTATGGCTACACCTTC

clone size: .
D gene: TRBD1
V gene: TRBV29-1
J gene: TRBJ1-5
CDR3 protein: CSISTGASNQPQHF
CDR3 DNA: TGCAGCATAAGTACAGGGGCGAGCAATCAGCCCCAGCATTTT